What follows are 8 T cell receptor beta chains derived from one specimen sequenced in a study of Graves' ophthalmopathy and Graves' hyperthyroidism. Transcripts of RNA were the source for amplifying TCR beta CDR3 regions. HTBI primers were used in a first-round RT-PCR, which preceded a second-round multiplex PCR. TCRdb independently ran MiXCR on the multiplex PCR reads; one entry per CDR3 protein. Of over a million distinct CDR3 sequences listed, approximately 35% were seen once; the top ten hold around 10%. The sample comprised peripheral blood or thyroid tissue (not recorded which). The receptor set was obtained from an adult man with Graves' hyperthyroidism.

This clonotype occurred a few times. This sequence joins TRBV7-2 and TRBJ2-2, with TRBD2 identical over 12 bases. V gave up 3 bases and J gave up 4 bases; unmatched junction bases: 9. Germline V gene data show CDR1 as SGHTA and CDR2 as FQGNSA. The CDR3 has 18 amino acids. The CDR3 loop reads CASSLRASGGARTGELFF. The CDR3 DNA follows: TGTGCCAGCAGCTTGAGGGCTAGCGGGGGGGCTCGCACCGGGGAGCTGTTTTTT.

This clonotype was detected ten times or more. The rearrangement joins TRBV7-9 to TRBJ2-7, with D perhaps TRBD1 (6 bases). Germline lookup yields CDR1 SEHNR and CDR2 FQNEAQ (reference sequence). The CDR3 consists of 12 residues. The CDR3 loop is CASSFGQKSLVV. In nucleotides, the CDR3 is TGTGCCAGCAGCTTCGGACAGAAGAGCCTAGTCGTC.

The chain links TRBV29-1 to TRBJ1-2, with unresolved D. The germline V gene has CDR1 SQVTM and CDR2 ANQGSEA. CDR3 length: 12 amino acids. Trimming shortened V by 6 bases and J by 7 bases, and 15 bases separated the two germline ends. Written as DNA, the CDR3 is TGCAGCGTCGACCCTAGTCTGTCTGGCTACACCTTC. Protein sequence: CSVDPSLSGYTF.

This clonotype was seen only once. The chain recombines TRBV29-1 with TRBJ2-2, with a tentative D call TRBD2 (6 bases). Germline V gene sequence: CDR1 SQVTM, CDR2 ANQGSEA. Trimming took 4 bases from V and 1 from J, leaving 13 bases between them. This CDR3 is built from 15 residues. CDR3 protein: CSVVGDWMNTGELFF. For the CDR3, the DNA is TGCAGCGTTGTCGGGGACTGGATGAACACCGGGGAGCTGTTTTTT.

The chain combines TRBV6-2 or TRBV6-3 with TRBJ2-3; D might be TRBD2 (5 bases). The V end lost 6 bases, the J end lost 3 bases, and 13 bases lay between the germline ends. Germline V gene lookup returns CDR1 MNHEY and CDR2 SVGEGT. The CDR3 length is 14 residues. In DNA, the CDR3 is TGTGCCAGCAGGAGGGAAGCGGAGACAGATACGCAGTATTTT. It encodes CASRREAETDTQYF.

A word on this clonotype: This clone may be a read error of a much larger clone one base away. The chain carries TRBV6-6 and TRBJ1-3; no clear D gene. This CDR3 has 15 residues. Germline V gene sequence: CDR1 MNHNY, CDR2 SVGAGI (reference sequence). Trimming took 10 bases from V and 0 from J, leaving 16 bases between them. The chain's CDR3 is CAIKSNFNSGNTIYF. The CDR3 nucleotides read TGTGCCATCAAATCGAACTTCAACTCTGGAAACACCATATATTTT.

The rearrangement uses TRBV25-1 and TRBJ2-5; D ambiguous. The germline gives CDR1 MGHDK, CDR2 SYGVNS. The CDR3 is made up of 14 amino acids. V shed 4 bases and J shed 5 bases, with 14 bases lying between them. CDR3 bases: TGTGCCAGCAGTGCTAGTATTGGTTCCGAGACCCAGTACTTC. Its translation: CASSASIGSETQYF.

The table lists this clonotype with a few counts. The gene calls are TRBV27 and TRBJ1-4, with 8 positions matching TRBD1. V was clipped by 2 bases and J by 5 bases; unmatched bases: 4. The germline V gene encodes CDR1 MNHEY and CDR2 SMNVEV (reference sequence). The CDR3 extends over 15 amino acids. The CDR3 reads CASSLRTGPNEKLFF. The CDR3 DNA reads TGTGCCAGCAGTTTAAGGACAGGGCCAAATGAAAAACTGTTTTTT.